A single sample is the source of the 13 T cell receptor beta chains below, sequenced in a study of blood T cell repertoires in COVID-19. Some clones are missing from TCRdb's copy, which holds only in-frame ones; the method was immunoSEQ multiplex PCR. The repertoire consists of approximately 340,000 clones, with over 80% occurring once and the leading ten covering 7.5% to 10%. The sequenced sample consisted of peripheral blood. The source of these receptors is a man aged 30 to 45 with COVID-19, enrolled during active disease.

This rearrangement joins TRBV11-2 to TRBJ2-7; 7 nucleotides line up with TRBD1. The germline CDR1 and CDR2 sequences are SGHAT and FQNNGV. Trimming at V came to 5 bases and at J to 0 bases, leaving 10 bases not matched to a gene. The length of the CDR3 is 16 residues. The CDR3 spells CASSAEGAGSSYEQYF. The CDR3 region has the DNA TGTGCCAGCAGCGCCGAGGGGGCAGGGAGCTCCTACGAGCAGTACTTC.

V gene TRBV7-9 combines with J gene TRBJ2-1; TRBD1 aligns across 9 bases. The CDR3 runs to 17 residues. The germline gives CDR1 SEHNR, CDR2 FQNEAQ (reference sequence). The junction had 10 bases not matched to a gene; V was cut back by 1 base and J by 6 bases. The CDR3 coding sequence is TGTGCCAGCAGCTTAGTCACCGGGACAGGGAGGGGCAATGAGCAGTTCTTC. Its translation is CASSLVTGTGRGNEQFF.

The chain uses TRBV28 and TRBJ1-3; D remains ambiguous. V gave up 6 bases and J gave up 5 bases, with 11 bases separating them. This CDR3 contains 13 residues. The germline V gene encodes CDR1 MDHEN and CDR2 SYDVKM. This CDR3 is CASRPSSRNTIYF. In nucleotides, the CDR3 is TGTGCCAGCAGGCCCTCAAGCAGAAACACCATATATTTT.

The DNA for the CDR3 is TGTGCCAGCAGTTACGGTAGCGGGGGGGCCAAGACCCAGTACTTC. This codes for CASSYGSGGAKTQYF. J is TRBJ2-5 and V is TRBV6-5, with 11 bases that match TRBD2. Losses at the gene ends were 2 bases for V and 6 bases for J; bases not matched to a gene: 5. The germline V gene encodes CDR1 MNHEY and CDR2 SVGAGI. The CDR3 loop spans 15 amino acids.

This clone is a singleton in its sample. The chain couples TRBV19 to TRBJ1-1, with D uncertain. This CDR3 contains 16 residues. Between the trimmed V and J ends, which lost 4 bases and 2 bases, there was a span of 17 bases. Germline loops: CDR1 LNHDA, CDR2 SQIVND (reference sequence). CDR3 nucleotide sequence: TGTGCCAGTAGTACCCCTCGAGGAGGATCCAACACTGAAGCTTTCTTT. Its protein product is CASSTPRGGSNTEAFF. Complete variable domain (other parts from reference TRBV19 and TRBJ1-1): DGGITQSPKYLFRKEGQNVTLSCEQNLNHDAMYWYRQDPGQGLRLIYYSQIVNDFQKGDIAEGYSVSREKKESFPLTVTSAQKNPTAFYLCASSTPRGGSNTEAFFGQGTRLTVV.

V is TRBV19 and J is TRBJ1-3, with D unclear. Trimming cost V 6 bases and J 0 bases, with 9 bases left between them. This CDR3 is built from 14 residues. CDR1 is LNHDA and CDR2 is SQIVND in the germline V gene (reference sequence). Here the CDR3 DNA reads TGTGCCAGTAGCTCGGGGAGCTCTGGAAACACCATATATTTT. Translation gives CASSSGSSGNTIYF.

The chain couples TRBV7-9 to TRBJ2-7; TRBD1 agrees at 9 bases. Losses at the gene ends were 5 bases for V and 5 bases for J; bases not matched to a gene: 7. Germline V CDR1 and CDR2: SEHNR, FQNEAQ (reference sequence). This CDR3 comprises 14 residues. CDR3 protein: CASSGLGQGHEQYF. The DNA of the CDR3 is TGTGCCAGCAGCGGGTTGGGACAGGGACACGAGCAGTACTTC. Using reference TRBV7-9 and TRBJ2-7 for the parts outside the CDR3, the full variable domain is DTGVSQNPRHKITKRGQNVTFRCDPISEHNRLYWYRQTLGQGPEFLTYFQNEAQLEKSRLLSDRFSAERPKGSFSTLEIQRTEQGDSAMYLCASSGLGQGHEQYFGPGTRLTVT.

In its sample, this clone was seen a few times. The chain uses TRBV7-6 and TRBJ2-7, with 7 bases fitting TRBD1. Trimming removed 4 bases from V and 5 bases from J; junction bases left unmatched: 14. The CDR3 runs to 16 residues. Germline V gene data show CDR1 as SGHVS and CDR2 as FNYEAQ. The CDR3: CASSSATYGQANEQYF. In nucleotides, the CDR3 is TGTGCCAGCAGCTCAGCCACGTACGGACAGGCCAACGAGCAGTACTTC.

The chain employs TRBV5-6 and TRBJ1-5, with D possibly TRBD1 on 5 matching bases. V shed 0 bases and J shed 3 bases, with 16 bases lying between them. Germline CDR1 and CDR2: SGHDT and YYEEEE. The CDR3 loop spans 17 amino acids. The CDR3 here is CASSLGGRVAINQPQHF. CDR3 bases: TGTGCCAGCAGCTTGGGGGGCAGGGTAGCTATCAATCAGCCCCAGCATTTT.

V gene TRBV6-2 or TRBV6-3 combines with J gene TRBJ2-5, with 10 bases matching TRBD2. CDR3 size: 18 residues. Trimming at V came to 2 bases and at J to 0 bases, leaving 9 bases not matched to a gene. CDR1 and CDR2 from the germline V gene are MNHEY and SVGEGT. For the CDR3, the DNA is TGTGCCAGCAGTTACCGACTTACTAGCGGGGCGTACCAAGAGACCCAGTACTTC. Translation gives CASSYRLTSGAYQETQYF.

The chain couples TRBV19 to TRBJ1-1; D call uncertain. The germline V gene has CDR1 LNHDA and CDR2 SQIVND (reference sequence). The CDR3 is made up of 13 amino acids. The germline V and J ends were trimmed by 4 bases and 5 bases, with 11 bases remaining between them. The CDR3, as DNA: TGTGCCAGTAGTACCTCCCTCCTTACTGAAGCTTTCTTT. Protein product: CASSTSLLTEAFF.

The chain joins TRBV27 to TRBJ2-1; 8 nucleotides agree with TRBD2. This CDR3 has 15 residues. The V segment lost 3 bases and the J segment 10 bases; nucleotides outside the gene matches: 11. Looked up from germline, CDR1 is MNHEY and CDR2 is SMNVEV (reference sequence). CDR3 sequence reads: CASSFRSGSVEEQFF. CDR3 bases: TGTGCCAGCAGTTTCAGGAGCGGGAGTGTTGAGGAGCAGTTCTTC.

V usage is TRBV4-3 and J usage is TRBJ2-7; tentatively, D is TRBD2 (7 bases). Germline CDR1 is LGHNA and CDR2 is YSLEER. Between the trimmed V and J ends, which lost 5 bases and 9 bases, there was a span of 32 bases. The CDR3 is made up of 18 amino acids. The CDR3 coding sequence is TGCGCCAGCAGCGGAGAGGGGGGGCAGGGCGTTCGAAATTGTGCGCAGTACTTC. It encodes CASSGEGGQGVRNCAQYF.